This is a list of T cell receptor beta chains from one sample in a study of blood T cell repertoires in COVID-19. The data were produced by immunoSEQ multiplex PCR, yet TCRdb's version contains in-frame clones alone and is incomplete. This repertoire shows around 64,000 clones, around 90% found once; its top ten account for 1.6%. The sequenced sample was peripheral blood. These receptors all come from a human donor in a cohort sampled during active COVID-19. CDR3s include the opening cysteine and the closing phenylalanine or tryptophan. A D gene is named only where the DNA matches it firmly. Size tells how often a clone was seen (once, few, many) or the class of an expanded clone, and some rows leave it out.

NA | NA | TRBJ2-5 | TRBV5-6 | TGTGCCAGCAGCTTGGCGGTACAAGAGACCCAGTACTTC | CASSLAVQETQYF
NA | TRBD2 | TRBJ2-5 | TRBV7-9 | TGTGCCAGCGTCCGGGGGGGAGTGGAGACCCAGTACTTC | CASVRGGVETQYF
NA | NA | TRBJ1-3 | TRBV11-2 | TGTGCCAGCAGCTTGGGGGGCTCTGGAAACACCATATATTTT | CASSLGGSGNTIYF
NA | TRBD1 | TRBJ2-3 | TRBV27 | TGTGCCAGCAGCTTACAGGGGTTAAGCACAGATACGCAGTATTTT | CASSLQGLSTDTQYF
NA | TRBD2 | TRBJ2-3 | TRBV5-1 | TGCGCCAGCAGCTTAAGCCGCGGGACTAGCGGGGGTGATACGCAGTATTTT | CASSLSRGTSGGDTQYF
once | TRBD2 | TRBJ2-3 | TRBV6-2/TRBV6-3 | TGTGCCAGCAGCGCTGGACTAGCGGGACTCACAGATACGCAGTATTTT | CASSAGLAGLTDTQYF
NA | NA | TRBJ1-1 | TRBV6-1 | TGTGCCAGCAGTGATTATTTGAACACTGAAGCTTTCTTT | CASSDYLNTEAFF
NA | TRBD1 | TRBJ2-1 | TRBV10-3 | TGTGCCATCAGTCATCCGGGACAGGGGGCTAATGAGCAGTTCTTC | CAISHPGQGANEQFF
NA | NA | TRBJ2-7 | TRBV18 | TGTGCCAGCTCACCCCCCTCGGGGTTCGGGGGAGGACGCTCCTACGAGCAGTACTTC | CASSPPSGFGGGRSYEQYF
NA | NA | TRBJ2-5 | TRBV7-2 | TGTGCCAGCAGATCTAATAGAGGGCAAGAGACCCAGTACTTC | CASRSNRGQETQYF
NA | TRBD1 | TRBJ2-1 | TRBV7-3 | TGTGCCAGCAGCCTAGGACAGGGAACGGGGGAGCAGTTCTTC | CASSLGQGTGEQFF
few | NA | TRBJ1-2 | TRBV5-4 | TGTGCCAGCAGCCCACAGGGACGGTGGGGATATGGCTACACCTTC | CASSPQGRWGYGYTF
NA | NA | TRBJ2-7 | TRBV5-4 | TGTGCCAGCAGCCTAACGACGCGTGCGAGGGTATCCTACGAGCAGTACTTC | CASSLTTRARVSYEQYF
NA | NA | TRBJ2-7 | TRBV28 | TGTGCCAGCAGGCTGGGGTCCGGGATCTACGAGCAGTACTTC | CASRLGSGIYEQYF
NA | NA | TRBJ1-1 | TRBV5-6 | TGTGCCAGCAGCTTGGCCGATGGGGCGCGAGCTTTCTTT | CASSLADGARAFF
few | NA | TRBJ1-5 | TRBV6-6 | TGTGCCAGCAGTTATTCGGAGGGCAATCAGCCCCAGCATTTT | CASSYSEGNQPQHF
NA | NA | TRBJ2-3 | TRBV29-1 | TGCAGCGTTGAAGCCGGCGGATACACAGATACGCAGTATTTT | CSVEAGGYTDTQYF
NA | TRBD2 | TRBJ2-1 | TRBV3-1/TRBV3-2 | TGTGCCAGCCGCTTACTAGCGGGCGAGAACAATGAGCAGTTCTTC | CASRLLAGENNEQFF
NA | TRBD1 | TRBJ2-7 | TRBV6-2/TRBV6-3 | TGTGCCAGCAGTTACTCGGGACAGCTCTCCTACGAGTGTTACTTC | CASSYSGQLSYECYF
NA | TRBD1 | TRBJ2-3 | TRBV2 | TGTGCCAGCAGCAAAACACTTACGGACAGGGTAACGACAGATACGCAGTATTTT | CASSKTLTDRVTTDTQYF
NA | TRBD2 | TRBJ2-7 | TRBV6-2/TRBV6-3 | TGTGCCAGCAGTTACCCGACTAGCGGGAGGGCAACCTACGAGCAGTACTTC | CASSYPTSGRATYEQYF
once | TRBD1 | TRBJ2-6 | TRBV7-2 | TGTGCCAGCAGCTTGACAGGGACTGGGGCCAACGTCCTGACTTTC | CASSLTGTGANVLTF
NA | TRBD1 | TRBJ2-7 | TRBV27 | TGTGCCAGCAGACCACAGGGGGCCCACGAGCAGTACTTC | CASRPQGAHEQYF
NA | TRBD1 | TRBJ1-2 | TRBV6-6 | TGTGCCACCTCGGGACAGGAGTATGGCTACACCTTC | CATSGQEYGYTF
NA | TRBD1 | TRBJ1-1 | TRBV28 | TGTGCCAGCAGGACGGACAGGGCCATAGAGGCTTTCTTT | CASRTDRAIEAFF
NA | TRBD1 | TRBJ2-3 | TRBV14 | TGTGCCAGCAGCCGACAGGGGACGGAAAAAGATACGCAGTATTTT | CASSRQGTEKDTQYF
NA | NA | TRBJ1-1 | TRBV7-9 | TGTGCCAGCAGCTTACTTCTTTTGAACACTGAAGCTTTCTTT | CASSLLLLNTEAFF
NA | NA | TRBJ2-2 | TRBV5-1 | TGCGCCAGCAGCCCGTGGGAGGGGGCGAACACCGGGGAGCTGTTTTTT | CASSPWEGANTGELFF
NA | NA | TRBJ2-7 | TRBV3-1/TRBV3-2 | TGTGCCAGCAGCAGACGGCCAGGGGACTCCTACGAGCAGTACTTC | CASSRRPGDSYEQYF